Listed below are T cell receptor beta chains from one sample, sequenced in a study of cytomegalovirus exposure and HLA in healthy donors. This table comes from immunoSEQ multiplex PCR, and its TCRdb copy is limited to in-frame clones, with some not included. The sample has 160,000 or so clones; 70% to 80% are singletons. Sequencing input: PBMCs. These receptors came from a man in his forties in good health and CMV-seronegative. Each CDR3 is given with its conserved first and last residue. D genes are given only for firm matches. For some rows the clone size is stated as once, few or many, or as a class when expanded; others skip it.

abundance	d_gene	v_gene	len	j_gene	CDR3aa	CDR3nt
-	-	TRBV4-2	15	TRBJ2-2	CASSQDWTMAGELFF	TGTGCCAGCAGCCAAGATTGGACTATGGCCGGGGAGCTGTTTTTT
-	TRBD2	TRBV7-9	14	TRBJ2-3	CASRRAGDSDTQYF	TGTGCCAGCAGGCGGGCGGGAGACTCAGATACGCAGTATTTT
-	-	TRBV5-1	14	TRBJ2-3	CASSLQGLSDTQYF	TGCGCCAGCAGCTTGCAGGGGCTTTCAGATACGCAGTATTTT
few	-	TRBV20-1	11	TRBJ2-3	CSATTGDTQYF	TGCAGTGCTACCACGGGGGATACGCAGTATTTT
few	-	TRBV19	14	TRBJ2-5	CASSMRASQETQYF	TGTGCCAGTAGTATGAGGGCATCCCAAGAGACCCAGTACTTC
-	TRBD1	TRBV27	15	TRBJ1-1	CASSSKGAQNTEAFF	TGTGCCAGCAGTAGCAAGGGGGCGCAGAACACTGAAGCTTTCTTT
-	TRBD2	TRBV6-1	15	TRBJ2-1	CASSPGLAVYNEQFF	TGTGCCAGCAGCCCGGGACTAGCGGTCTACAATGAGCAGTTCTTC
-	-	TRBV6-5	16	TRBJ1-3	CASSYSGGRGGNTIYF	TGTGCCAGCAGTTACTCGGGGGGGCGCGGTGGAAACACCATATATTTT
few	TRBD1	TRBV4-1	17	TRBJ2-1	CASSQLGGGTGGDEQFF	TGCGCCAGCAGCCAACTGGGAGGCGGGACAGGTGGAGATGAGCAGTTCTTC
-	-	TRBV7-9	12	TRBJ1-2	CASSSPQGRYTF	TGTGCCAGCAGCTCCCCTCAGGGGCGCTACACCTTC
once	TRBD2	TRBV29-1	16	TRBJ2-3	CSVDASGSRPTDTQYF	TGCAGCGTTGATGCTAGCGGGAGCCGACCCACAGATACGCAGTATTTT
few	TRBD2	TRBV25-1	15	TRBJ2-7	CASSEWPSGNHEQYF	TGTGCCAGCAGTGAATGGCCCAGCGGGAACCACGAGCAGTACTTC
-	-	TRBV27	11	TRBJ2-7	CASSNYYEQYF	TGTGCCAGCAGTAATTACTACGAGCAGTACTTC
-	-	TRBV6-5	15	TRBJ1-1	CASTPIEFMNTEAFF	TGTGCCAGCACCCCGATTGAGTTCATGAACACTGAAGCTTTCTTT
-	TRBD1	TRBV7-9	13	TRBJ1-1	CASSLTGGTEAFF	TGTGCCAGCAGCCTCACAGGGGGCACTGAAGCTTTCTTT
-	TRBD1	TRBV7-9	13	TRBJ2-7	CASGDSEVYEQYF	TGTGCCAGTGGGGACAGCGAAGTCTACGAGCAGTACTTC
-	-	TRBV5-1	14	TRBJ2-1	CASSSGGNYNEQFF	TGCGCCAGCAGCTCCGGGGGAAACTACAATGAGCAGTTCTTC
-	-	TRBV7-8	12	TRBJ2-3	CASSTYSDTQYF	TGTGCCAGCAGCACCTACTCAGATACGCAGTATTTT
-	TRBD2	TRBV7-3	15	TRBJ2-7	CASSRRGAGGYEQYF	TGTGCCAGCAGCCGGAGGGGGGCGGGAGGCTACGAGCAGTACTTC
-	TRBD2	TRBV9	15	TRBJ2-5	CASSVDSGAQETQYF	TGTGCCAGCAGCGTTGATAGCGGGGCCCAAGAGACCCAGTACTTC
-	-	TRBV27	15	TRBJ2-5	CASSPLSRRGETQYF	TGTGCCAGCAGTCCTCTTTCTCGGCGGGGAGAGACCCAGTACTTC
-	TRBD1	TRBV7-2	14	TRBJ2-7	CASSYRDRGFEQYF	TGTGCCAGCAGCTACCGGGACAGGGGATTCGAGCAGTACTTC
once	-	TRBV9	11	TRBJ2-3	CASSLRDTQYF	TGTGCCAGCAGCCTCAGAGATACGCAGTATTTT
-	TRBD2	TRBV19	14	TRBJ2-3	CASSGGGFTDTQYF	TGTGCCAGTAGTGGCGGGGGATTTACAGATACGCAGTATTTT
-	TRBD2	TRBV6-5	15	TRBJ2-3	CASSSLAGGTDTQYF	TGTGCCAGCAGCAGTTTAGCGGGGGGCACAGATACGCAGTATTTT
few	-	TRBV2	15	TRBJ2-1	CASSERSDPYNEQFF	TGTGCCAGCAGTGAGCGGTCAGACCCCTACAATGAGCAGTTCTTC
-	-	TRBV6-1	13	TRBJ1-1	CASSERLRTEAFF	TGTGCCAGCAGTGAAAGACTCCGCACTGAAGCTTTCTTT
-	TRBD1	TRBV5-1	14	TRBJ1-4	CATNPTGGEEKLFF	TGCGCCACCAATCCTACAGGGGGGGAAGAAAAACTGTTTTTT
-	TRBD2	TRBV6-1	16	TRBJ2-3	CASSDLAGIGLDTQYF	TGTGCCAGCAGTGATCTAGCGGGCATTGGGTTGGATACGCAGTATTTT
-	-	TRBV5-1	15	TRBJ2-5	CASSPLDGSEETQYF	TGCGCCAGCAGCCCCTTAGACGGGAGTGAGGAGACCCAGTACTTC
-	TRBD1	TRBV18	14	TRBJ2-7	CASSPPTGEYEQYF	TGTGCCAGCTCACCACCGACAGGGGAATACGAGCAGTACTTC
-	-	TRBV29-1	13	TRBJ1-1	CSVEQVLNTEAFF	TGCAGCGTTGAACAGGTATTGAACACTGAAGCTTTCTTT